This paragraph covers one T cell receptor (beta chain) sequence. What this receptor recognizes is not known. No much larger clone exists at a distance of one base, and base qualities are not known. For CDR1 and CDR2, the germline V gene lists SGHVS and FQNEAQ. Taken from cysteine to phenylalanine, the CDR3 has 15 residues. Of all the DNA, just the CDR3 is kept, 45 bases in frame from base 1. V and J are trimmed by 0 bases and 6 bases, and the gene matches miss 6 bases of the junction. This entry comes from a study of T-cell memory formation after mild COVID-19 (dated by TCRdb to 2020 to 2022). Background for the entire study: Most TCR sequence clusters were specific to one of the two donors. The cohort comprised two young, previously healthy adult volunteers, one female and one male. In two donors, T-cell clones that expanded and contracted after mild COVID-19 were followed by sequencing TCRalpha and TCRbeta repertoires longitudinally.

The run used an Illumina NovaSeq 6000. Using 5'RACE with constant-segment primers, TCRalpha and TCRbeta cDNA libraries were constructed, with sample barcodes and unique molecular identifiers added in the process. Trizol reagent was used to extract RNA from every sample. The libraries were amplified in two PCR steps, and the second step added a second sample barcode and Illumina TruSeq adapters. The libraries were sequenced on an Illumina NovaSeq using 2 x 150 bp paired-end reads. The authors' pipeline ran thus. Demultiplexing of reads and collapsing into UMI-guided consensus sequences were performed with migec v1.2.7. Using mixcr v2.1.11, UMI consensuses were aligned to TRA and TRB V and J templates and then assembled into clonotypes. Expanded or contracted clonotypes were those called significant by both edgeR and NoisET, with noise models trained on biological replicates. For edgeR calls, the cutoffs were a false discovery rate-adjusted p below 0.01 and a log2 fold-change threshold of 1. PCA with hierarchical clustering of max-normalized trajectories of the 1000 most abundant clonotypes was used as exploratory dynamics analysis. Separately sequenced CD4+ and CD8+ repertoires were used to assign a CD4 or CD8 phenotype to each responding clone. TCRdb itself trimmed the public reads at Q25 with fastp, ran MiXCR and retained productive beta chains. Here each entry gathers all rows of one CDR3 protein and keeps the most common genes and DNA. These V and J calls rely on TCRdb rather than the paper's analysis. This sample gives 200,000 to 250,000 distinct CDR3 sequences in total; 15% of them show up just once. The ten top clones hold about 2% of the sample.

Ficoll-Paque density gradient centrifugation was the method used to isolate PBMCs. Here is what the overall study found, with its caveats: Contracting CD4+ clones appeared mostly in the CM and EM memory subsets, whereas CD8+ clones were enriched in EMRA. Some responding clones were detected in pre-infection memory, suggesting pre-existing cross-reactive memory T cells joined the SARS-CoV-2 response. The study covered only two mild cases, and larger cohorts including severe cases with pre-infection samples were considered necessary. Clones contracting from day 15 to 85 had balanced CD4/CD8 phenotypes, while a second wave expanding from day 15 to 37 was biased towards CD4+. SARS-CoV-2 specificity of the second-wave clones peaking on day 37 was not confirmed.

The sequenced sample was PBMCs or a T cell subset sorted from them (not recorded which). This clonotype originated in an adult woman who had mild COVID-19 (a few samples of this study predate the infection). The sample titles of this study are shuffled in the database, so cell type and time point are left out; the donor was told from shared clones. The rearrangement combines TRBV7-8 with TRBJ1-2; the junction holds 8 bases that match TRBD1. DNA sequence: TGTGCCAGCAGCTTAGCGGGACAGGCGAGCGATGGCTACACCTTC. Its amino acids are CASSLAGQASDGYTF.